This T cell receptor beta chain was documented in a study of post-analysis software for immune sequencing data (dated by TCRdb to between 2014 and 2016). For the study in its entirety: Disease courses on record covered relapsing-remitting, secondary progressive and progressive-relapsing multiple sclerosis, though some patients had no subtype annotation. The multiple sclerosis patient repertoires were compared with about a dozen previously published healthy control repertoires from donors aged about 6 to 28 years. A subset of samples was prepared in parallel using single-end sample barcoding, then pooled and co-amplified after Illumina adapter ligation. The full study reports these points: Direct clustering with F measure revealed strong co-clustering of samples prepared in the same batch, which led to a batch-effect correction. The control group was slightly older than the multiple sclerosis patient group. Significantly higher frequencies in patients than in controls were found for about five TRBV segments, including TRBV5-6, TRBV5-1 and TRBV20-1. Compared with controls, multiple sclerosis patients had significantly lower normalized Chao1 diversity, a finding suggesting substantial peripheral T-cell clonal expansion.

After removal of 0 bases from V and 0 bases from J, the junction retains 5 bases not matched to a gene. Measured from the cysteine to the phenylalanine, the CDR3 is 17 residues long. Just the 51-base CDR3 DNA is kept, in frame starting at base 1. As encoded in the germline V gene, CDR1 is LGHNA while CDR2 is YNFKEQ. To demonstrate the VDJtools post-analysis software, the study profiled TCR beta repertoires from the peripheral blood of about a dozen young patients with multiple sclerosis. The multiple sclerosis patients were children and adolescents between roughly 6 and 17 years of age. The library was prepared using PCR. Sequencing took place on an Illumina HiSeq 2500. To reduce PCR and sequencing biases, unique molecular identifiers were incorporated into the TCR beta cDNA libraries. Per 1 to 10 million input T cells, approximately 500,000 cDNA molecules were obtained, such that each molecule approximated one T cell. The patient libraries were prepared and sequenced using the same protocol as the earlier healthy control dataset. Within a given batch, samples were prepared together, multiplexed and sequenced on the same HiSeq lane. On the study's bioinformatics: Raw barcoded reads were processed with MIGEC, discarding single-read molecular identifier groups before consensus assembly and CDR3 extraction. Clonotype tables were post-analysed with VDJtools, normalizing diversity by down-sampling all datasets to the smallest sample size. In repertoire overlap clustering, CDR3 amino acid sequences, but not nucleotide sequences, were matched to correct batch-related cross-sample contamination. The public reads were run again by TCRdb, first through fastp at Q25 and then through MiXCR, and only productive beta chains were kept. Rows merge per CDR3 protein into single entries with the most common DNA and genes. TCRdb assigned the V and J calls; the authors' analysis was not used. The sample has some 500,000 distinct CDR3 sequences on record, around 40% of them singletons. The top ten hold 12% of the sample.

Remarks on this clonotype: Its antigen is not yet known. Base qualities are missing; no much larger clone stands one base away.

The sample taken for sequencing was blood. The TCR originated in a girl aged 10 to 17 with multiple sclerosis. Recombination connected TRBV4-2 to TRBJ2-3; a stretch of 8 junction bases matches TRBD2. At the DNA level, the sequence is TGTGCCAGCAGCCAAGATTTGGCTAGCGGGAGCACAGATACGCAGTATTTT. Translated, this gives CASSQDLASGSTDTQYF.